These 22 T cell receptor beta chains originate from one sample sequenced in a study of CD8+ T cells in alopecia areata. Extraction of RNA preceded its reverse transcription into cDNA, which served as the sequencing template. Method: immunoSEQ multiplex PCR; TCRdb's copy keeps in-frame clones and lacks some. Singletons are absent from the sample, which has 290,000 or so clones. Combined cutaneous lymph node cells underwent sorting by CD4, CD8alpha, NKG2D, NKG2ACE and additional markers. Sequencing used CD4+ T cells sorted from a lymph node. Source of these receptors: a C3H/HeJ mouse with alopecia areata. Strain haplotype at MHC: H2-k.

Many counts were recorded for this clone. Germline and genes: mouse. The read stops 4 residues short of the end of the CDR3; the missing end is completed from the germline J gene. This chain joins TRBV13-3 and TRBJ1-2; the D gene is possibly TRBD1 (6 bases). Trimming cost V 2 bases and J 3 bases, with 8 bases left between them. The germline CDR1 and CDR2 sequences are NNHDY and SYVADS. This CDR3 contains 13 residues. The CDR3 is CASSDGQHSDYTF. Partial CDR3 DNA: TGTGCCAGCAGTGACGGACAGCACTCC.

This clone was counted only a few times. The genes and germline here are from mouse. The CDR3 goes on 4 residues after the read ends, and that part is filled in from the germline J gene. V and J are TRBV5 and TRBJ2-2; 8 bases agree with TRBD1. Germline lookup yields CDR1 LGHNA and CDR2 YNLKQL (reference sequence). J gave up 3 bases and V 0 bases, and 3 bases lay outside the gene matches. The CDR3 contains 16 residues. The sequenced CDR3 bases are TGTGCCAGCAGCCAAGACAGGGGGCTCTACACCGGG. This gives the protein CASSQDRGLYTG. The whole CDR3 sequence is CASSQDRGLYTGQLYF.

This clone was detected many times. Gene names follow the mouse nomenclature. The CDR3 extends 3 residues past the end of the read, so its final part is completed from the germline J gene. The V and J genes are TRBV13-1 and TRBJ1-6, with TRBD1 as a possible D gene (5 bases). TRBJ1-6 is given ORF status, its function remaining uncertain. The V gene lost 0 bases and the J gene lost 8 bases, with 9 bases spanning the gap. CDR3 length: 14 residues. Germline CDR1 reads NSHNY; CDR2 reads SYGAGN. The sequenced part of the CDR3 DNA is TGTGCCAGCAGTGATGGGGGGGAGGATTCGCCC. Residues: CASSDGGEDSP. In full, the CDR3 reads CASSDGGEDSPLYF.

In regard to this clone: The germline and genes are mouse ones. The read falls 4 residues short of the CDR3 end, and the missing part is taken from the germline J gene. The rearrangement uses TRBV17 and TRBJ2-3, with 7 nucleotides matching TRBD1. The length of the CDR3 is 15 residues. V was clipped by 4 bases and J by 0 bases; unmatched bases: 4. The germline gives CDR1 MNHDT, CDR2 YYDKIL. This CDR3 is CASSKGTASAETLYF. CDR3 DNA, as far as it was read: TGTGCTAGCAGTAAAGGGACAGCTAGTGCAGAA.

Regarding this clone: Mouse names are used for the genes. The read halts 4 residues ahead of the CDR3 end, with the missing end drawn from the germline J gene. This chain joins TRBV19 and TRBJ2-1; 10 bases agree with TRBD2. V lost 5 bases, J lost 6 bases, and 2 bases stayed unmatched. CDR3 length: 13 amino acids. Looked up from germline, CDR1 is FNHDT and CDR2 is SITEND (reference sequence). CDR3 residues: CASRLGGFAEQFF. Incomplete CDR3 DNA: TGTGCCAGCAGACTGGGGGGGTTTGCT.

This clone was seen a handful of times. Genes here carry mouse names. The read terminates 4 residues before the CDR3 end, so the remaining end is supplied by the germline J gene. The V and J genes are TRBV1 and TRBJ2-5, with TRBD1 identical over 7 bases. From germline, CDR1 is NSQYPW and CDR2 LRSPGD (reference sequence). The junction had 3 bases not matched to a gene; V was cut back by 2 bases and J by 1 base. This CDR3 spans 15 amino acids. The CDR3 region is CTCSAPGTDQDTQYF. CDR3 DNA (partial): TGCACCTGCAGTGCACCAGGGACAGACCAAGAC.

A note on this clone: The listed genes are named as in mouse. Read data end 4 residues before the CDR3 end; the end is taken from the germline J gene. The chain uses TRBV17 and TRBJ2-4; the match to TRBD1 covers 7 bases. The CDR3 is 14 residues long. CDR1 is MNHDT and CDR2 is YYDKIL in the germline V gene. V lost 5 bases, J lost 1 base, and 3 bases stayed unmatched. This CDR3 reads CASSPDRGQNTLYF. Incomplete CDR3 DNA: TGTGCTAGCAGTCCAGACAGGGGTCAAAAC.

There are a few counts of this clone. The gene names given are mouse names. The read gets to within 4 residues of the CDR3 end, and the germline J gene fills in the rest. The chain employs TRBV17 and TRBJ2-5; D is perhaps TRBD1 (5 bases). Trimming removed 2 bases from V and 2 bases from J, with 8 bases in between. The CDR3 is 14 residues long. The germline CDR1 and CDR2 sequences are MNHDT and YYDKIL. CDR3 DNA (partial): TGTGCTAGCAGTAGATGGAGGGGCCAAGAC. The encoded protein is CASSRWRGQD. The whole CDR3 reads CASSRWRGQDTQYF. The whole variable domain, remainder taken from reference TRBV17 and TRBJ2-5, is DTTVKQNPRYKLARVGKPVNLICSQTMNHDTMYWYQKKPNQAPKLLLFYYDKILNREADTFEKFQSSRPNNSFCSLYIGSAGLEYSAMYLCASSRWRGQDTQYFGPGTRLLVL.

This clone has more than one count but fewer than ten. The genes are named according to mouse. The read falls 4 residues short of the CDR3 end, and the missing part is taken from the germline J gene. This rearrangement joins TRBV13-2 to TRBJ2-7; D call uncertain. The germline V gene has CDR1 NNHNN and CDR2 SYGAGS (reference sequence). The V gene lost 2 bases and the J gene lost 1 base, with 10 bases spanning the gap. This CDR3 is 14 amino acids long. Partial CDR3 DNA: TGTGCCAGCGGTGACGGCAGGCCGTCCTAT. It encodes CASGDGRPSY. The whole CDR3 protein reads CASGDGRPSYEQYF.

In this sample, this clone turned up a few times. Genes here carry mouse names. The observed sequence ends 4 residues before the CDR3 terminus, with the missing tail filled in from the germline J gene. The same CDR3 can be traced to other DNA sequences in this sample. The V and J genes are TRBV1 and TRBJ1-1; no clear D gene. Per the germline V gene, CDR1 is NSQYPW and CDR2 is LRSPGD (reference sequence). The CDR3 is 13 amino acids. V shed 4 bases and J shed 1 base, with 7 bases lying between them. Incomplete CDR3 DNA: TGCACCTGCAGTGGAACAGAAAACACA. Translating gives CTCSGTENT. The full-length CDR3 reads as CTCSGTENTEVFF.

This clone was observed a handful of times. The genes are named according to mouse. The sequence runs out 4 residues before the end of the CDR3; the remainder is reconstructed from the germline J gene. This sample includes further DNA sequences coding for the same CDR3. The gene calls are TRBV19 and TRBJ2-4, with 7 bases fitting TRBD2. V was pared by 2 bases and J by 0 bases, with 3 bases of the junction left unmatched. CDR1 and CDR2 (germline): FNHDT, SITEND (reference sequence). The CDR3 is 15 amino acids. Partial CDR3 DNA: TGTGCCAGCAGTATTGGGGGGACTAGTCAAAAC. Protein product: CASSIGGTSQN. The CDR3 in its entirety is CASSIGGTSQNTLYF.

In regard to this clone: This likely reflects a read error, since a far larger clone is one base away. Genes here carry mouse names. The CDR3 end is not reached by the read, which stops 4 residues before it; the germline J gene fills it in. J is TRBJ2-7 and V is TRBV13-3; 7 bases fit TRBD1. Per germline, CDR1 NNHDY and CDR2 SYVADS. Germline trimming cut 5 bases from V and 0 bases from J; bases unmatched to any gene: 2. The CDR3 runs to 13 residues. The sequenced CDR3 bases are TGTGCCAGCAGGGGACAGAGCTCCTAT. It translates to CASRGQSSY. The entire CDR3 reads CASRGQSSYEQYF.

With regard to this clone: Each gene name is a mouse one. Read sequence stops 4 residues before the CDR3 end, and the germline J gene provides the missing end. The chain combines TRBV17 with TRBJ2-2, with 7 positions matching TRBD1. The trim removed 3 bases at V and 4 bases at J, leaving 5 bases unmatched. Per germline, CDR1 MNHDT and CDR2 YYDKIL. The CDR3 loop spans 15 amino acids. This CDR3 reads CASSSHRGGTGQLYF. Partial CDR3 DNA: TGTGCTAGCAGTAGTCACAGGGGTGGCACCGGG.

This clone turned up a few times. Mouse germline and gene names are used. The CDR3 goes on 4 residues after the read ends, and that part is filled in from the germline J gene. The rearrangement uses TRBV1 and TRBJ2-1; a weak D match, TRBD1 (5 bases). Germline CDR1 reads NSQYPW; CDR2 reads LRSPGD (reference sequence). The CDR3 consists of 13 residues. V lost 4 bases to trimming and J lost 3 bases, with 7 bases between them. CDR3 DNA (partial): TGCACCTGCAGTGGCAGGGTCTATGCT. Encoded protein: CTCSGRVYA. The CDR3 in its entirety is CTCSGRVYAEQFF.

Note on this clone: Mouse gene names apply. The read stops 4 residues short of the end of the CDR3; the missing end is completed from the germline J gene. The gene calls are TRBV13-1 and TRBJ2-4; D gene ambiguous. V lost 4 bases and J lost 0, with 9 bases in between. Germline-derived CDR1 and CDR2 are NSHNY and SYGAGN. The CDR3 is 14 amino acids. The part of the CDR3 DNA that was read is TGTGCCAGCAGTCAGACAACTAGTCAAAAC. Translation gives CASSQTTSQN. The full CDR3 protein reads CASSQTTSQNTLYF.

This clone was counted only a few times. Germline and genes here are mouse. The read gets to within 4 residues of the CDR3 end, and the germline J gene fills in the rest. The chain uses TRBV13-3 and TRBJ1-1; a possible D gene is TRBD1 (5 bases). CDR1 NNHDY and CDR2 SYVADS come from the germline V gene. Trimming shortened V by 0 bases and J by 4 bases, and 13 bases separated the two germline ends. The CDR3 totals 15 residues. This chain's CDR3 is CASSDVRRTITEVFF. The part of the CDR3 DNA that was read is TGTGCCAGCAGTGATGTGAGGAGGACAATCACA.

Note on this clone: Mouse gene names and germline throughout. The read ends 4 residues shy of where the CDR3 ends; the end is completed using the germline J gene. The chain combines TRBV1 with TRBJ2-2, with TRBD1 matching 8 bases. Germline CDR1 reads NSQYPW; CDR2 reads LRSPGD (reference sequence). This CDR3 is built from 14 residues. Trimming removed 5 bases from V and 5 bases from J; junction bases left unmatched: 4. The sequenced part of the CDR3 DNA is TGCACCTGCAGTTCAGGGGGCGTAACCGGG. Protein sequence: CTCSSGGVTG. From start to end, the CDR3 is CTCSSGGVTGQLYF.

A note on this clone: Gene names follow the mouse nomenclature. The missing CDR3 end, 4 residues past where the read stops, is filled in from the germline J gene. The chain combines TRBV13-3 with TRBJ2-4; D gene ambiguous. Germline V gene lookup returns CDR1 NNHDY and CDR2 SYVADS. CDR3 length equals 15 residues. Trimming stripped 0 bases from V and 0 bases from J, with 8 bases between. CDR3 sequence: CASSDAWVSQNTLYF. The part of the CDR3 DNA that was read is TGTGCCAGCAGTGATGCATGGGTCAGTCAAAAC. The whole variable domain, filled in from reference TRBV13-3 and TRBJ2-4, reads EAAVTQSPRSKVAVTGGKVTLSCHQTNNHDYMYWYRQDTGHGLRLIHYSYVADSTEKGDIPDGYKASRPSQENFSLILELASLSQTAVYFCASSDAWVSQNTLYFGAGTRLSVL.

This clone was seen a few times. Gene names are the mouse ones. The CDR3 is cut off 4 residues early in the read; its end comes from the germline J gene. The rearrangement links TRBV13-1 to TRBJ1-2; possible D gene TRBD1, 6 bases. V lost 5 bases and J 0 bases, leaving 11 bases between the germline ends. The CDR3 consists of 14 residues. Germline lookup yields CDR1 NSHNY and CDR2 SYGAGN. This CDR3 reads CASRPGHTNSDYTF. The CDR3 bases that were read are TGTGCCAGCAGGCCGGGACACACAAACTCC.

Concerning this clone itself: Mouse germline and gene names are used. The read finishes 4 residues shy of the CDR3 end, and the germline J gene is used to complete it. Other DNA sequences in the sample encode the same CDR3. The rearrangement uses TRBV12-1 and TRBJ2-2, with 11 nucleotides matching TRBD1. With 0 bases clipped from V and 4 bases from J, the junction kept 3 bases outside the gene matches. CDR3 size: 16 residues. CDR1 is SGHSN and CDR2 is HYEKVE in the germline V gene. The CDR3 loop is CASSLVGTGGTGQLYF. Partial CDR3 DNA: TGTGCCAGCTCTCTCGTCGGGACAGGGGGCACCGGG.

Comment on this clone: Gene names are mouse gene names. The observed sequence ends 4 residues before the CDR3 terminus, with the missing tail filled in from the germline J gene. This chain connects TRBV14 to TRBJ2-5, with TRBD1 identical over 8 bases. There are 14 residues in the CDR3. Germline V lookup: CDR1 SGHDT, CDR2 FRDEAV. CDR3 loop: CASSLAQGADTQYF. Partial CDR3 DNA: TGTGCCAGCAGTTTAGCCCAGGGGGCGGAC.

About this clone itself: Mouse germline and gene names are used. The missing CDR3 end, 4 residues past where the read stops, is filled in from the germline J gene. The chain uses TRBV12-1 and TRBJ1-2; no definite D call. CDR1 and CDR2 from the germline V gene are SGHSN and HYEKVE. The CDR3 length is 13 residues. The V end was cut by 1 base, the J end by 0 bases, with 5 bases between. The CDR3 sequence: CASSLGPNSDYTF. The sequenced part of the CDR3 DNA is TGTGCCAGCTCTCTAGGTCCAAACTCC.